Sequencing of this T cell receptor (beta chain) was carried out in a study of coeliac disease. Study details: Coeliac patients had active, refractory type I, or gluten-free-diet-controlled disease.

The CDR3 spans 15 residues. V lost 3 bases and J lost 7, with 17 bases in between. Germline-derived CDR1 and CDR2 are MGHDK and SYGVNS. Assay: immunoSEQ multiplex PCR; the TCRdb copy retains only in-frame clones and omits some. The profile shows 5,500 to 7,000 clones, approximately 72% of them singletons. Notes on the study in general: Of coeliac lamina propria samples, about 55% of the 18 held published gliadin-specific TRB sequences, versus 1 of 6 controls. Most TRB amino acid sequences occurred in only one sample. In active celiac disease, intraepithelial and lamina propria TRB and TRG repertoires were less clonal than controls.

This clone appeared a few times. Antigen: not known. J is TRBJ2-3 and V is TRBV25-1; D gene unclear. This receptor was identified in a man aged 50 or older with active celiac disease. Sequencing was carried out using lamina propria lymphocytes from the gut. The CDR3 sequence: CASSDRPGTQYTQYF. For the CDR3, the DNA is TGTGCCAGCAGTGATCGGCCAGGTACCCAATATACGCAGTATTTT.